This TCR beta chain was identified in a study of blood T cell repertoires in COVID-19. Study summary: COVID-19 samples, acute and convalescent, were from the United States, Italy and Spain.

Sequenced by immunoSEQ multiplex PCR; TCRdb stores in-frame clones only, minus some. This sample has about 130,000 clones, with 70% to 90% found just once. Germline trimming cut 2 bases from V and 6 bases from J; bases unmatched to any gene: 3. CDR3 length equals 13 residues. The receptor was isolated from a woman in her forties or fifties who had recovered from COVID-19. This rearrangement joins TRBV12-3 or TRBV12-4 to TRBJ2-7; 8 nucleotides align to TRBD2. Specimen: peripheral blood. CDR3 protein: CASSLFAGGEQYF. In DNA, the CDR3 is TGTGCCAGCAGTTTATTTGCGGGAGGCGAGCAGTACTTC.